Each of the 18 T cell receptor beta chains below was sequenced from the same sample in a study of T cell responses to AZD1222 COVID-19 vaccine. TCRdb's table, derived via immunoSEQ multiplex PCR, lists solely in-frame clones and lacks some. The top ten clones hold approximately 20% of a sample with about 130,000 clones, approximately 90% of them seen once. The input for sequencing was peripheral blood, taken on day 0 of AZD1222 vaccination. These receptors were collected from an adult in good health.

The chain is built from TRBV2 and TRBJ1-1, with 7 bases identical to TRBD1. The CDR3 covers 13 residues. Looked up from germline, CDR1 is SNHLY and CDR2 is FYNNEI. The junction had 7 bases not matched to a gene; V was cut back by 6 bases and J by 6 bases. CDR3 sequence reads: CASSRDSQAEAFF. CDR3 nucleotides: TGTGCCAGCAGCCGGGACAGCCAGGCTGAAGCTTTCTTT. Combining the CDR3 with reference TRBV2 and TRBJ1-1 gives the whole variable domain EPEVTQTPSHQVTQMGQEVILRCVPISNHLYFYWYRQILGQKVEFLVSFYNNEISEKSEIFDDQFSVERPDGSNFTLKIRSTKLEDSAMYFCASSRDSQAEAFFGQGTRLTVV.

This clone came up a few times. In DNA form, the CDR3 reads TGCGCCAGCAGCCAAGATCGCGCCTTTCCTTCCGAGCAGTACTTC. Translating gives CASSQDRAFPSEQYF. The rearrangement uses TRBV4-1 and TRBJ2-7; no clear D gene. Germline V gene data show CDR1 as MGHRA and CDR2 as YSYEKL. The CDR3 has 15 residues. V was cut by 0 bases and J by 6 bases, with 15 bases left in between.

CDR3 bases: TGTGCCAGCAGTTACGGGGGGGGAAGCGGGGAGCTGTTTTTT. This codes for CASSYGGGSGELFF. V usage is TRBV6-5 and J usage is TRBJ2-2; the match to TRBD2 covers 7 bases. The CDR3 runs to 14 residues. Germline V gene data show CDR1 as MNHEY and CDR2 as SVGAGI. V was pared by 2 bases and J by 7 bases, with 4 bases of the junction left unmatched.

Here the CDR3 DNA reads TGTGCCAGCAGCCATGGGGACAGCCACAATGAGCAGTTCTTC. This translates into CASSHGDSHNEQFF. V is TRBV3-1 (or the pseudogene TRBV3-2) and J is TRBJ2-1; TRBD1 matches 7 bases. There are 14 residues in the CDR3. Germline loops: CDR1 LGHDT, CDR2 YNNKEL (reference sequence). The V segment lost 3 bases and the J segment 5 bases; nucleotides outside the gene matches: 4.

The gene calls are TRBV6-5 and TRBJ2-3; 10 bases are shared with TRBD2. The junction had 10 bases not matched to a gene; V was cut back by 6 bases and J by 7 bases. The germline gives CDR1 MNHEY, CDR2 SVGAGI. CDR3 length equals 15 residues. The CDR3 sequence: CASRTRLAGAYTQYF. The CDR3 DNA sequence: TGTGCCAGCAGGACCCGGCTAGCGGGAGCATATACGCAGTATTTT.

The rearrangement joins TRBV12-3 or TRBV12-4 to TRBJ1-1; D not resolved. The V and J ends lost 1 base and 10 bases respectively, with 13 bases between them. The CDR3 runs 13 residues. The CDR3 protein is CASSLGELQVAFF. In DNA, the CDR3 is TGTGCCAGCAGTTTAGGTGAACTTCAGGTAGCTTTCTTT.

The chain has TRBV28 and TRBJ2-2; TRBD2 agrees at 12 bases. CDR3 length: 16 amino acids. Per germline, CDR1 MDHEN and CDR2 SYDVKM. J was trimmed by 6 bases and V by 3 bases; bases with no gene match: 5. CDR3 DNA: TGTGCCAGCAGTTTCGGACTAGCGGGGTTCTCCGGGGAGCTGTTTTTT. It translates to CASSFGLAGFSGELFF. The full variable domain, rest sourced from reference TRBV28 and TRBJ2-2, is DVKVTQSSRYLVKRTGEKVFLECVQDMDHENMFWYRQDPGLGLRLIYFSYDVKMKEKGDIPEGYSVSREKKERFSLILESASTNQTSMYLCASSFGLAGFSGELFFGEGSRLTVL.

In nucleotides, the CDR3 is TGTGCCAGCAGCTTAGATGCCAGCGGGGGCTACGAGCAGTACTTC. The encoded protein is CASSLDASGGYEQYF. The rearrangement links TRBV11-2 to TRBJ2-7, with 8 nucleotides matching TRBD2. V shed 0 bases and J 3 bases; nucleotides not matched to a gene: 4. This CDR3 contains 15 residues. In germline, CDR1 is SGHAT, CDR2 FQNNGV.

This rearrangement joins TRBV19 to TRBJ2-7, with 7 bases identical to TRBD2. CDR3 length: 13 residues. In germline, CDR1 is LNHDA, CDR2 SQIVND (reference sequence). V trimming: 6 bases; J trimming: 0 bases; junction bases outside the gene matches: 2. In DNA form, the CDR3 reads TGTGCCAGTAGGCGGGGGAACTCCTACGAGCAGTACTTC. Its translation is CASRRGNSYEQYF.

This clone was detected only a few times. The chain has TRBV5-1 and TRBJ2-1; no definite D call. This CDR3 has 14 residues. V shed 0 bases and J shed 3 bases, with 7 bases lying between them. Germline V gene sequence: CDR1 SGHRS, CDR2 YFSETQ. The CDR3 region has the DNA TGCGCCAGCAGCTTGGAAGTCAACTACAATGAGCAGTTCTTC. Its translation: CASSLEVNYNEQFF.

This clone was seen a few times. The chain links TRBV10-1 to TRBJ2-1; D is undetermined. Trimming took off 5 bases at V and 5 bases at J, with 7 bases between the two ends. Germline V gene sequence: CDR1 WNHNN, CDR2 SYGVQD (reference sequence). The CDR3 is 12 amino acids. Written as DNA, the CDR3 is TGCGCCAGCAGTCCCGGGCACAATGAGCAGTTCTTC. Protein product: CASSPGHNEQFF.

CDR3 amino acids: CAWSVRDGYTF. CDR3 sequence (DNA): TGTGCCTGGAGTGTAAGGGATGGCTACACCTTC. The rearrangement joins TRBV30 to TRBJ1-2; D ambiguous. Germline V CDR1 and CDR2: GTSNPN, SVGIG (reference sequence). The length of the CDR3 is 11 residues. Trimming cost V 0 bases and J 6 bases, with 5 bases left between them.

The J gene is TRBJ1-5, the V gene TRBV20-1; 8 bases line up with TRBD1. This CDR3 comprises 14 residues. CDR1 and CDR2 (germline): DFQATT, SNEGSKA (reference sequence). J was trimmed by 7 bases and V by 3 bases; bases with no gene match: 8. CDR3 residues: CSASRQGATQPQHF. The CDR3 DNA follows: TGCAGTGCTAGTCGGCAGGGGGCGACGCAGCCCCAGCATTTT.

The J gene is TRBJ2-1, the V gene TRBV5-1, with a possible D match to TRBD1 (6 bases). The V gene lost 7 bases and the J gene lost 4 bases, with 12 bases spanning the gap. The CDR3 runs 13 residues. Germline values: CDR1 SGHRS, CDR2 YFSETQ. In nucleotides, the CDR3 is TGCGCCAGCTGGGGGCGCGGGTACAATGAGCAGTTCTTC. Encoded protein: CASWGRGYNEQFF.

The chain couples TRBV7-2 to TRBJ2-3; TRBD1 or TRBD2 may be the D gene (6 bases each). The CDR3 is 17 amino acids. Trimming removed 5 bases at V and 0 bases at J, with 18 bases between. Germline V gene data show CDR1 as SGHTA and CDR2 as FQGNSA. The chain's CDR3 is CASSQSGAKKSTDTQYF. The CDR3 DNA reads TGTGCCAGCAGCCAATCGGGGGCGAAGAAAAGCACAGATACGCAGTATTTT.

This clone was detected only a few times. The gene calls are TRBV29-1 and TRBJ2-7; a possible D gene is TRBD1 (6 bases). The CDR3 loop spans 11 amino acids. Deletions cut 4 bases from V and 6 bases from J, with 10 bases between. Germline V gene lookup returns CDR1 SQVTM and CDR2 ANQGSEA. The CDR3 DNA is TGCAGCGTTGCCAGGGGCTCCGAGCAGTACTTC. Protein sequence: CSVARGSEQYF.

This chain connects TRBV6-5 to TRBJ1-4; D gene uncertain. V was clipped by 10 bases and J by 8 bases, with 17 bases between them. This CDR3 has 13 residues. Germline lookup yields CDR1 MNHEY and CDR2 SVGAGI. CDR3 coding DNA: TGTGCCACCCTATCGGGGTACGAGGAAAAACTGTTTTTT. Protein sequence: CATLSGYEEKLFF.

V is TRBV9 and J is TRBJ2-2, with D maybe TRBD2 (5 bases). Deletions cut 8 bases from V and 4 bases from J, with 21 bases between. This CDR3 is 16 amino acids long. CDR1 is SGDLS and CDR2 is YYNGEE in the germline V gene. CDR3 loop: CARHLELVPVTGELFF. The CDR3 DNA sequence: TGTGCCAGGCATCTTGAACTAGTTCCCGTCACCGGGGAGCTGTTTTTT. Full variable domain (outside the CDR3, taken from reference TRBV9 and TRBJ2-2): DSGVTQTPKHLITATGQRVTLRCSPRSGDLSVYWYQQSLDQGLQFLIQYYNGEERAKGNILERFSAQQFPDLHSELNLSSLELGDSALYFCARHLELVPVTGELFFGEGSRLTVL.